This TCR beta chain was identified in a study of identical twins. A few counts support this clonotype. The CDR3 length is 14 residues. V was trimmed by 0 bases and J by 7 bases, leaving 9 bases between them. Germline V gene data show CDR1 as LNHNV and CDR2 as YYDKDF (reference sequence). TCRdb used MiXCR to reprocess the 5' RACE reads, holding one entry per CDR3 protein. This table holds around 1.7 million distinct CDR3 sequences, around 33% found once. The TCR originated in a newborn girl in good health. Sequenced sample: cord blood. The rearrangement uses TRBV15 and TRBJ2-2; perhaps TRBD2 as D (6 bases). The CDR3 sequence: CATSRDKGGGELFF. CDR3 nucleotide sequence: TGTGCCACCAGCAGAGATAAGGGAGGCGGGGAGCTGTTTTTT.